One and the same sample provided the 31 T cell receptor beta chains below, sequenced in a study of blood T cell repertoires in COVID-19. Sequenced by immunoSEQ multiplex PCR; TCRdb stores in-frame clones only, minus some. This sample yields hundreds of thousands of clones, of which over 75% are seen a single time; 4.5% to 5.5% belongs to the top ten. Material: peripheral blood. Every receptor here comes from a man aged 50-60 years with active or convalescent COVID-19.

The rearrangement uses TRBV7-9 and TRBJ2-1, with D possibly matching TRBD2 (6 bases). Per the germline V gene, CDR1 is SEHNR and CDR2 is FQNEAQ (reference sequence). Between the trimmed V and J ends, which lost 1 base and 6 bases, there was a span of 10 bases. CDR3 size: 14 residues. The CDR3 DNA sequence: TGTGCCAGCAGCTTAGAGGGAGGAGGCAATGAGCAGTTCTTC. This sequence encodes CASSLEGGGNEQFF.

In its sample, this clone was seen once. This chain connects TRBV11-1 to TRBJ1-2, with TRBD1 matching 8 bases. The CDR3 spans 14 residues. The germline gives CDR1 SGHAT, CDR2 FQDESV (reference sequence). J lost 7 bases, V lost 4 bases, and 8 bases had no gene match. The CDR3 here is CASSSGRGLSGYTF. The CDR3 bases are TGTGCCAGCAGCTCCGGCAGGGGGCTCAGTGGCTACACCTTC. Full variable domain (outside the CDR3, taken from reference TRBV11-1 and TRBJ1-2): EAEVAQSPRYKITEKSQAVAFWCDPISGHATLYWYRQILGQGPELLVQFQDESVVDDSQLPKDRFSAERLKGVDSTLKIQPAELGDSAMYLCASSSGRGLSGYTFGSGTRLTVV.

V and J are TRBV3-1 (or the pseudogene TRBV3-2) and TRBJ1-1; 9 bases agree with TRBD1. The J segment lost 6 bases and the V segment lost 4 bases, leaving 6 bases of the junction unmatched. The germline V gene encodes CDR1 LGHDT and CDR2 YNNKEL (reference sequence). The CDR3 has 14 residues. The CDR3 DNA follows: TGTGCCAGCAGCCTCTTACAGGGGGCGGCTGAAGCTTTCTTT. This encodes CASSLLQGAAEAFF.

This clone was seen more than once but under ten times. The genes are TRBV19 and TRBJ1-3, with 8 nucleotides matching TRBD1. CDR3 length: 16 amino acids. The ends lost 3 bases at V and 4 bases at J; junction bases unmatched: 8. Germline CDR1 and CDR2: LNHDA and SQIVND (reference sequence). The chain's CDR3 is CASSIEDRTGGNTIYF. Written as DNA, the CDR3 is TGTGCCAGTAGTATTGAGGACCGGACAGGGGGAAACACCATATATTTT.

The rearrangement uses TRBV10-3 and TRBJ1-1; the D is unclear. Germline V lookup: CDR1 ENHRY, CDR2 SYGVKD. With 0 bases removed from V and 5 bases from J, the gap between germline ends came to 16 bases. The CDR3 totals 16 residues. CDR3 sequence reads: CAISESIGAGGTEAFF. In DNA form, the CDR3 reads TGTGCCATCAGTGAGTCCATAGGTGCGGGAGGGACTGAAGCTTTCTTT.

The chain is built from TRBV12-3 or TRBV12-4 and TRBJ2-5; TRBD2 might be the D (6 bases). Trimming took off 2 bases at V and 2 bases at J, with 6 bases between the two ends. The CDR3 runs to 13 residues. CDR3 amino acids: CASSLSGQETQYF. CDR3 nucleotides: TGTGCCAGCAGTTTAAGCGGGCAAGAGACCCAGTACTTC.

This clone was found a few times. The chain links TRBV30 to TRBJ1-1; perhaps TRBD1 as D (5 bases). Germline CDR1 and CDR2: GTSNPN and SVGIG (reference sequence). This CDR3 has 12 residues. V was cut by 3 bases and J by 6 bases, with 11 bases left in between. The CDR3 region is CAWSARGAEAFF. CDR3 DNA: TGTGCCTGGAGCGCCCGGGGGGCTGAAGCTTTCTTT.

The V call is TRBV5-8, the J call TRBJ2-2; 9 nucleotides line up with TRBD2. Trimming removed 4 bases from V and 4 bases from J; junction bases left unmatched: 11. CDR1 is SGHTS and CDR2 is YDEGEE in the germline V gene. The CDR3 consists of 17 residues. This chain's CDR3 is CASSLYPSGTVTGELFF. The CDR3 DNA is TGTGCCAGCAGCCTCTATCCTAGCGGGACCGTCACCGGGGAGCTGTTTTTT.

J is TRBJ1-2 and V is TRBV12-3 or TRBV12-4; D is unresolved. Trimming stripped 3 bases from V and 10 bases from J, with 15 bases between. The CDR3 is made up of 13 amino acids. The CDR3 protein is CASSLGYDGDYTF. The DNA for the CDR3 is TGTGCCAGCAGTTTGGGCTACGACGGGGACTACACCTTC.

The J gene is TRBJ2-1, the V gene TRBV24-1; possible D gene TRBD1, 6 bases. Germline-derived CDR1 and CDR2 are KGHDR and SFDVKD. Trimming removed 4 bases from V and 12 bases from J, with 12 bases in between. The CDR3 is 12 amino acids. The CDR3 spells CATSDDRGLQFF. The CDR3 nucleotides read TGTGCCACCAGTGACGATAGGGGGTTGCAGTTCTTC.

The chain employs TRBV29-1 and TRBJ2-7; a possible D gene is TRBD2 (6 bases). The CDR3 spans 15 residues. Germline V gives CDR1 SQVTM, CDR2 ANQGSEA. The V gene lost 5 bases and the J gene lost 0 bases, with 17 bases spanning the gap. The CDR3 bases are TGCAGCGTTACGTCCCCGGGACTTAGCTCCTACGAGCAGTACTTC. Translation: CSVTSPGLSSYEQYF.

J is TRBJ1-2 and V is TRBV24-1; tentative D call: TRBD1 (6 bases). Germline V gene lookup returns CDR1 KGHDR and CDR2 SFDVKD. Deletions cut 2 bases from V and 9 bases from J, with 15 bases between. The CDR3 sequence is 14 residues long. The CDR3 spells CATSDSTGPMRYTF. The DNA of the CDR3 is TGTGCCACCAGTGATTCGACAGGTCCTATGCGCTACACCTTC.

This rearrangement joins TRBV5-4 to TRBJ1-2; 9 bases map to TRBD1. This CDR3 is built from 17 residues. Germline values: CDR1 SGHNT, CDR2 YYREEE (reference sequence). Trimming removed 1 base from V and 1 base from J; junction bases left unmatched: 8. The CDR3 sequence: CASSLPAGQGNNYGYTF. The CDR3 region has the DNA TGTGCCAGCAGCTTGCCGGCTGGACAGGGGAATAACTATGGCTACACCTTC.

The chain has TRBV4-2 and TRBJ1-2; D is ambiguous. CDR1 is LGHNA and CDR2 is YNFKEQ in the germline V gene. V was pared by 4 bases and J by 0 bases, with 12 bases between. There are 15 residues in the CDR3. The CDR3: CASSLRLRANYGYTF. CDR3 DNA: TGTGCCAGCAGCCTCCGACTCCGAGCTAACTATGGCTACACCTTC.

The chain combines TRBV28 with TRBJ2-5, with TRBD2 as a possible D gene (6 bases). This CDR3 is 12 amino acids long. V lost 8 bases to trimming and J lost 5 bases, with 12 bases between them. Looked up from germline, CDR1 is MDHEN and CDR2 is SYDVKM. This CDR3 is CASQERGETQYF. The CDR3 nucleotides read TGTGCCAGCCAAGAACGGGGGGAGACCCAGTACTTC.

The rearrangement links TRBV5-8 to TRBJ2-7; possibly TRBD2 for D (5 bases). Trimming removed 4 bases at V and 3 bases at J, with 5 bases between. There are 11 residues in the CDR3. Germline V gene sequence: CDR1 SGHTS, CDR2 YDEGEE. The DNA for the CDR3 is TGTGCCAGCAGCGGGAGCTACGAGCAGTACTTC. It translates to CASSGSYEQYF.

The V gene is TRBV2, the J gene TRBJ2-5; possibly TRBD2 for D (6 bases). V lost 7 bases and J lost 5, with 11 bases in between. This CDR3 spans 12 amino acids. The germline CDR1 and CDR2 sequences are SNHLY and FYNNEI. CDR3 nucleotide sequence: TGTGCCAGCATGTACGGGAGTGAGACCCAGTACTTC. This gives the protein CASMYGSETQYF.

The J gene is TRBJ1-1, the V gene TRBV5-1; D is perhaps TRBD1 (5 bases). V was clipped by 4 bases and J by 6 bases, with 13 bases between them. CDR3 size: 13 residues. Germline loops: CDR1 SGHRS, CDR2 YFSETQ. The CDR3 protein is CASSKDRVAEAFF. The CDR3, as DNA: TGCGCCAGCAGCAAAGACAGAGTGGCTGAAGCTTTCTTT. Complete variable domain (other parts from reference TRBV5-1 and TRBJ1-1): KAGVTQTPRYLIKTRGQQVTLSCSPISGHRSVSWYQQTPGQGLQFLFEYFSETQRNKGNFPGRFSGRQFSNSRSEMNVSTLELGDSALYLCASSKDRVAEAFFGQGTRLTVV.

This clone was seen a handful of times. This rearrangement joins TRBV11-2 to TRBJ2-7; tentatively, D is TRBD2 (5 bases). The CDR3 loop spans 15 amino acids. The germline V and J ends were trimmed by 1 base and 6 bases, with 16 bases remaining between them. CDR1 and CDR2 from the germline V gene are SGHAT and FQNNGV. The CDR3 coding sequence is TGTGCCAGCAGCTTAGGTTCATCGGGGATAGGCGAGCAGTACTTC. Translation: CASSLGSSGIGEQYF. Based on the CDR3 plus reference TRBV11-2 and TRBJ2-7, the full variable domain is EAGVAQSPRYKIIEKRQSVAFWCNPISGHATLYWYQQILGQGPKLLIQFQNNGVVDDSQLPKDRFSAERLKGVDSTLKIQPAKLEDSAVYLCASSLGSSGIGEQYFGPGTRLTVT.

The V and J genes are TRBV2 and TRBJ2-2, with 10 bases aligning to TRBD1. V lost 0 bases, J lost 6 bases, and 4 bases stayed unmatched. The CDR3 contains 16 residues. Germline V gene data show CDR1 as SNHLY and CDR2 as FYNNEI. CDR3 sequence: CASSEARGQGPGELFF. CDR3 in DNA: TGTGCCAGCAGTGAAGCGCGGGGACAGGGGCCCGGGGAGCTGTTTTTT.

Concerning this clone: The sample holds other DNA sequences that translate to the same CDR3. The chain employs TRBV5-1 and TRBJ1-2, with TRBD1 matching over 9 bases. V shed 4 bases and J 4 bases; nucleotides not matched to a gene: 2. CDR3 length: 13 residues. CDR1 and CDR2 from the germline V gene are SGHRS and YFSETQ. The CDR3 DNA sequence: TGCGCCAGCAGCCTGGACAGGGGCTATGGCTACACCTTC. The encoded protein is CASSLDRGYGYTF. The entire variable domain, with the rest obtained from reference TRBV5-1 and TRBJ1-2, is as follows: KAGVTQTPRYLIKTRGQQVTLSCSPISGHRSVSWYQQTPGQGLQFLFEYFSETQRNKGNFPGRFSGRQFSNSRSEMNVSTLELGDSALYLCASSLDRGYGYTFGSGTRLTVV.

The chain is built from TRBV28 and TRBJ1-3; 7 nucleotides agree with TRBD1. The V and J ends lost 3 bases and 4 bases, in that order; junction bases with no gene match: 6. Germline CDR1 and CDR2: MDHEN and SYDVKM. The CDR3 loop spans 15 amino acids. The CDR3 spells CASSLEGARGNTIYF. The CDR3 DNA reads TGTGCCAGCAGTTTGGAGGGGGCGCGAGGAAACACCATATATTTT.

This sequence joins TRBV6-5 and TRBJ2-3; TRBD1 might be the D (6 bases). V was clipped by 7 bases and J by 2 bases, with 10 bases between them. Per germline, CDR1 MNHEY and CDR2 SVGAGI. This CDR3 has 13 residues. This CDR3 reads CASKGDNTDTQYF. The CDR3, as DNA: TGTGCCAGCAAAGGGGACAACACAGATACGCAGTATTTT.

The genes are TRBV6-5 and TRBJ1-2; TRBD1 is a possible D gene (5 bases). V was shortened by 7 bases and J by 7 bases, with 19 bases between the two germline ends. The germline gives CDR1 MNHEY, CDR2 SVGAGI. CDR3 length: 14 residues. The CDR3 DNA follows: TGTGCCAGCATGGGGGGGTCTAGTAGGGGTGGCTACACCTTC. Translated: CASMGGSSRGGYTF.

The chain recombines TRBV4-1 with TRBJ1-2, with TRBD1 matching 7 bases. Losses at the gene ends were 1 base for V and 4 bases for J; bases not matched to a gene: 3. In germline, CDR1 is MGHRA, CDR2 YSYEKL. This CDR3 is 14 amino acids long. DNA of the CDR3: TGCGCCAGCAGCCAAGCAGGGGGAATCTATGGCTACACCTTC. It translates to CASSQAGGIYGYTF.

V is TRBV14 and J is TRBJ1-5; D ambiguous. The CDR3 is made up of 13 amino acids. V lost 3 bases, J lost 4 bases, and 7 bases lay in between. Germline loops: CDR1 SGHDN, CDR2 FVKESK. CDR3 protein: CASSQFPNQPQHF. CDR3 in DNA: TGTGCCAGCAGCCAGTTCCCAAATCAGCCCCAGCATTTT.

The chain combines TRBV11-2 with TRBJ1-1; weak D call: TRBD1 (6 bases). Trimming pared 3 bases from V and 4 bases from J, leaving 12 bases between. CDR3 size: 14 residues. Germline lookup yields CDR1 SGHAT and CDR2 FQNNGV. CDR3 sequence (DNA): TGTGCCAGCAGCTTTCACAGGGATGGCACTGAAGCTTTCTTT. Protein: CASSFHRDGTEAFF.

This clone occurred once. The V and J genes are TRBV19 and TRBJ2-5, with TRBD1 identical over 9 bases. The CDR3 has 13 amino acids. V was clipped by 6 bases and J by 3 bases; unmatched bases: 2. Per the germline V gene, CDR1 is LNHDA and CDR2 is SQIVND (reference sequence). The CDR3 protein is CASRDRGKETQYF. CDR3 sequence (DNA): TGTGCCAGTAGGGACAGGGGCAAAGAGACCCAGTACTTC. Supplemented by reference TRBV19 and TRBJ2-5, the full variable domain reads DGGITQSPKYLFRKEGQNVTLSCEQNLNHDAMYWYRQDPGQGLRLIYYSQIVNDFQKGDIAEGYSVSREKKESFPLTVTSAQKNPTAFYLCASRDRGKETQYFGPGTRLLVL.

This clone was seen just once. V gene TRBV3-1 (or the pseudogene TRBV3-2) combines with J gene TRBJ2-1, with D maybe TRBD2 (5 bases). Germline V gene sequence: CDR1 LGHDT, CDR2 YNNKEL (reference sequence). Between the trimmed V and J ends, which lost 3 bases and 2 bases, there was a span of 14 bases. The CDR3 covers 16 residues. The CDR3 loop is CASSQFPGSAYNEQFF. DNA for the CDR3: TGTGCCAGCAGCCAGTTTCCTGGGAGCGCCTACAATGAGCAGTTCTTC.

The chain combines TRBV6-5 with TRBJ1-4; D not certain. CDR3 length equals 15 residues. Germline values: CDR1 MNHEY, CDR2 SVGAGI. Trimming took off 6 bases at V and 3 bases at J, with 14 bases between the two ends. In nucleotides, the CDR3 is TGTGCCAGCAGACCCTGGGGAGAAGCTAATGAAAAACTGTTTTTT. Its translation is CASRPWGEANEKLFF.

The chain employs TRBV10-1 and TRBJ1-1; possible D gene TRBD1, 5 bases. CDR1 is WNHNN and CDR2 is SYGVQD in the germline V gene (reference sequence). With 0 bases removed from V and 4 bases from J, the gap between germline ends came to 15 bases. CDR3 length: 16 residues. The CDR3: CASSESKKGPGTEAFF. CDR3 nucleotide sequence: TGCGCCAGCAGTGAGTCTAAGAAGGGGCCGGGCACTGAAGCTTTCTTT.